One sample yielded the 30 T cell receptor beta chains listed below, sequenced in a study of identical twins. TCRdb analysed the 5' RACE reads with MiXCR anew, one entry per CDR3 protein. This sample has around 340,000 distinct CDR3 sequences, with roughly 10% found just once. Sequencing was done on a sample of naive T cells sorted from blood. These receptors came from a woman aged 50 to 60 in good health.

This clonotype was picked up many times. The V and J genes are TRBV4-1 and TRBJ1-1; 8 bases are shared with TRBD1. CDR3 length: 15 amino acids. Germline loops: CDR1 MGHRA, CDR2 YSYEKL. V lost 2 bases to trimming and J lost 11 bases; unmatched junction nucleotides: 13. The CDR3 sequence: CASSQHGQGAGGAFF. The CDR3 DNA is TGCGCCAGCAGCCAACATGGGCAGGGGGCAGGGGGTGCTTTCTTT.

This clonotype was seen just once. The chain couples TRBV7-9 to TRBJ2-5, with 9 bases identical to TRBD1. CDR3 length: 14 amino acids. V was pared by 3 bases and J by 5 bases, with 4 bases of the junction left unmatched. Germline values: CDR1 SEHNR, CDR2 FQNEAQ (reference sequence). The CDR3 spells CASSFTGGEETQYF. In DNA form, the CDR3 reads TGTGCCAGCAGCTTCACAGGGGGCGAGGAGACCCAGTACTTC.

This clonotype has at least ten counts. The chain recombines TRBV29-1 with TRBJ2-7; 7 nucleotides line up with TRBD2. CDR1 is SQVTM, CDR2 ANQGSEA, per germline. The ends lost 7 bases at V and 4 bases at J; junction bases unmatched: 10. The CDR3 totals 13 residues. The CDR3 protein is CSARGGKKYEQYF. The CDR3 DNA is TGCAGCGCCCGGGGAGGGAAGAAGTACGAGCAGTACTTC.

The J gene is TRBJ2-2, the V gene TRBV2; D unclear. The CDR3 is 13 residues long. Trimming took 9 bases from V and 1 from J, leaving 9 bases between them. The germline V gene has CDR1 SNHLY and CDR2 FYNNEI. This CDR3 reads CARSAGNTGELFF. The DNA for the CDR3 is TGTGCCAGGTCTGCCGGGAACACCGGGGAGCTGTTTTTT.

The chain combines TRBV25-1 with TRBJ1-2; tentative D call: TRBD1 (6 bases). V shed 5 bases and J shed 4 bases, with 20 bases lying between them. Germline CDR1 reads MGHDK; CDR2 reads SYGVNS. This CDR3 is built from 16 residues. The CDR3 loop is CASSPLGAVTPYGYTF. CDR3 bases: TGTGCCAGCAGTCCATTGGGGGCCGTTACTCCCTATGGCTACACCTTC.

This clonotype was seen ten or more times. V usage is TRBV4-1 and J usage is TRBJ2-1; 13 bases match TRBD2. V lost 4 bases to trimming and J lost 7 bases; unmatched junction nucleotides: 10. The length of the CDR3 is 17 residues. Germline V CDR1 and CDR2: MGHRA, YSYEKL. The CDR3 bases are TGCGCCAGCAGCCGGGGGGGACTAGCGGGATTGGGGAATGAGCAGTTCTTC. Its protein is CASSRGGLAGLGNEQFF.

The chain links TRBV5-1 to TRBJ2-5; D may be TRBD1 or TRBD2 (5 bases each). Germline CDR1 SGHRS, CDR2 YFSETQ. There are 15 residues in the CDR3. V shed 6 bases and J shed 0 bases, with 15 bases lying between them. In DNA, the CDR3 is TGCGCCAGCACCCTGAGGGGCAGGGACCAAGAGACCCAGTACTTC. Translating gives CASTLRGRDQETQYF.

This clonotype was seen a few times. V usage is TRBV7-9 and J usage is TRBJ1-1, with D unclear. The V gene's germline CDR1 is SEHNR and CDR2 FQNEAQ (reference sequence). The V end was cut by 2 bases, the J end by 7 bases, with 8 bases between. This CDR3 has 12 amino acids. The CDR3 DNA sequence: TGTGCCAGCAGCTTAACCAACTTTGAAGCTTTCTTT. It encodes CASSLTNFEAFF.

This clonotype was found many times. The chain joins TRBV6-6 to TRBJ2-7; 7 bases fit TRBD1. The V and J ends lost 5 bases and 3 bases, in that order; junction bases with no gene match: 4. CDR1 MNHNY and CDR2 SVGAGI come from the germline V gene (reference sequence). The CDR3 has 13 amino acids. The CDR3 sequence is CASSPGTDYEQYF. The CDR3 bases are TGTGCCAGCAGTCCCGGGACAGACTACGAGCAGTACTTC.

This clonotype was found many times. This chain uses TRBV7-6 with TRBJ1-1; TRBD1 is a possible D gene (6 bases). The CDR3 runs 13 residues. The germline CDR1 and CDR2 sequences are SGHVS and FNYEAQ. Trimming left V 3 bases short and J 7 bases short, with 12 bases between. CDR3 sequence reads: CASSLDIQGEAFF. In DNA form, the CDR3 reads TGTGCCAGCAGCTTGGATATACAGGGTGAAGCTTTCTTT.

This clonotype was counted many times. The chain uses TRBV27 and TRBJ2-3, with 10 bases fitting TRBD2. V lost 6 bases and J lost 3; bases outside the gene matches: 6. This CDR3 has 15 residues. Germline V gene data show CDR1 as MNHEY and CDR2 as SMNVEV (reference sequence). The CDR3 nucleotides are TGTGCCAGCAGCCCTAGCGGGAGTAAGACAGATACGCAGTATTTT. As protein: CASSPSGSKTDTQYF.

This clonotype was observed a few times. The chain joins TRBV11-3 to TRBJ1-1; unclear D gene. The CDR3 sequence is 13 residues long. V gave up 5 bases and J gave up 5 bases, with 12 bases separating them. The germline gives CDR1 SGHNT, CDR2 YENEEA. CDR3 nucleotide sequence: TGTGCCAGCAGCCACTCGGCGGGGACTGAAGCTTTCTTT. Protein product: CASSHSAGTEAFF.

This clonotype has more than one count but fewer than ten. This chain connects TRBV7-9 to TRBJ2-2; no definite D call. The CDR3 covers 12 residues. V shed 5 bases and J shed 6 bases, with 7 bases lying between them. Germline-derived CDR1 and CDR2 are SEHNR and FQNEAQ (reference sequence). This CDR3 reads CASSPQAGELFF. CDR3 sequence (DNA): TGTGCCAGCAGCCCGCAGGCCGGGGAGCTGTTTTTT.

Many counts were recorded for this clonotype. The chain carries TRBV9 and TRBJ2-7; 8 nucleotides match TRBD2. CDR1 and CDR2 (germline): SGDLS, YYNGEE. V was clipped by 0 bases and J by 0 bases; unmatched bases: 5. The CDR3 covers 16 residues. The CDR3 reads CASSVGNLAGSYEQYF. The CDR3 DNA reads TGTGCCAGCAGCGTAGGGAACCTAGCGGGCTCCTACGAGCAGTACTTC.

The chain recombines TRBV14 with TRBJ2-1; tentative D call: TRBD2 (6 bases). In germline, CDR1 is SGHDN, CDR2 FVKESK. CDR3 size: 16 residues. Trimming shortened V by 1 base and J by 7 bases, and 17 bases separated the two germline ends. The CDR3 DNA sequence: TGTGCCAGCAGCCAAGTCGCGTTTGCGGGACTGAATGAGCAGTTCTTC. It is translated as CASSQVAFAGLNEQFF. Based on the CDR3 plus reference TRBV14 and TRBJ2-1, the full variable domain is EAGVTQFPSHSVIEKGQTVTLRCDPISGHDNLYWYRRVMGKEIKFLLHFVKESKQDESGMPNNRFLAERTGGTYSTLKVQPAELEDSGVYFCASSQVAFAGLNEQFFGPGTRLTVL.

A few counts support this clonotype. The V and J genes are TRBV10-1 and TRBJ2-5; D remains ambiguous. The V end was cut by 3 bases, the J end by 1 base, with 3 bases between. The germline V gene encodes CDR1 WNHNN and CDR2 SYGVQD (reference sequence). The CDR3 extends over 12 amino acids. CDR3 sequence (DNA): TGCGCCAGCAGTGACGGCCAAGAGACCCAGTACTTC. It yields the protein CASSDGQETQYF.

There are many counts of this clonotype. This chain uses TRBV5-1 with TRBJ2-2; no clear D gene. The germline V gene has CDR1 SGHRS and CDR2 YFSETQ. Trimming pared 0 bases from V and 5 bases from J, leaving 8 bases between. CDR3 size: 14 residues. The CDR3 region is CASSLEAITGELFF. CDR3 coding DNA: TGCGCCAGCAGCTTGGAGGCGATTACCGGGGAGCTGTTTTTT.

The CDR3 DNA is TGTGCCAGCAGGCGCAAGAACAGGGGCACTGAAGCTTTCTTT. Protein product: CASRRKNRGTEAFF. This sequence joins TRBV5-6 and TRBJ1-1; 7 bases match TRBD1. Germline lookup yields CDR1 SGHDT and CDR2 YYEEEE. Germline trimming cut 5 bases from V and 4 bases from J; bases unmatched to any gene: 8. This CDR3 has 14 amino acids.

This clonotype was recorded a few times. The gene calls are TRBV6-5 and TRBJ1-3; D is uncertain. V was trimmed by 1 base and J by 4 bases, leaving 14 bases between them. CDR1 is MNHEY and CDR2 is SVGAGI in the germline V gene. The CDR3 spans 16 residues. This CDR3 reads CASSYLLGISGNTIYF. CDR3 in DNA: TGTGCCAGCAGTTACTTACTGGGAATCAGCGGAAACACCATATATTTT.

This chain connects TRBV11-3 to TRBJ2-7; 7 bases map to TRBD2. CDR3 size: 15 residues. The J segment lost 2 bases and the V segment lost 1 base, leaving 5 bases of the junction unmatched. Germline CDR1 is SGHNT and CDR2 is YENEEA. This CDR3 is CASSLAGGSAYEQYV. In DNA form, the CDR3 reads TGTGCCAGCAGCTTAGCGGGAGGATCCGCCTACGAGCAGTACGTC.

This clonotype has just a few counts. The CDR3 protein is CSALARIHNEQFF. CDR3 in DNA: TGCAGTGCTTTAGCCCGGATACACAATGAGCAGTTCTTC. The chain has TRBV20-1 and TRBJ2-1; no firm D call. The CDR3 contains 13 residues. V lost 5 bases and J lost 5, with 13 bases in between. Per germline, CDR1 DFQATT and CDR2 SNEGSKA (reference sequence).

The J gene is TRBJ2-7, the V gene TRBV7-9, with D perhaps TRBD1 or TRBD2 (5 bases each). V gave up 3 bases and J gave up 2 bases, with 14 bases separating them. Germline CDR1 reads SEHNR; CDR2 reads FQNEAQ (reference sequence). The CDR3 sequence is 15 residues long. CDR3 coding DNA: TGTGCCAGCAGCTTTGACTTGCTGGGACCCTACGAGCAGTACTTC. It translates to CASSFDLLGPYEQYF.

This chain links TRBV25-1 with TRBJ2-1, with no clear D. Per germline, CDR1 MGHDK and CDR2 SYGVNS. V shed 5 bases and J shed 4 bases, with 15 bases lying between them. The CDR3 loop spans 15 amino acids. Here the CDR3 reads CASSLARPGYNEQFF. The DNA of the CDR3 is TGTGCCAGCAGTTTAGCCAGGCCAGGTTACAATGAGCAGTTCTTC.

This clonotype came up a few times. The V call is TRBV20-1, the J call TRBJ2-1; 7 nucleotides match TRBD2. The CDR3 covers 16 residues. Germline assignment: CDR1 DFQATT and CDR2 SNEGSKA (reference sequence). After removal of 6 bases from V and 1 base from J, the junction contained 12 bases not matched to a gene. The CDR3 loop is CSAPTRGGSSYNEQFF. CDR3 in DNA: TGCAGTGCGCCAACCCGGGGCGGGAGTTCCTACAATGAGCAGTTCTTC.

The table lists this clonotype with a few counts. This sequence joins TRBV12-3 or TRBV12-4 and TRBJ2-7; TRBD2 matches at 7 bases. J was trimmed by 5 bases and V by 3 bases; bases with no gene match: 7. The CDR3 runs to 14 residues. The CDR3 coding sequence is TGTGCCAGCAGTTTCGGCGGGAGAGGGCACGAGCAGTACTTC. Translating gives CASSFGGRGHEQYF.

The chain recombines TRBV3-1 with TRBJ2-1, with D unresolved. Germline-derived CDR1 and CDR2 are LGHDT and YNNKEL (reference sequence). V lost 1 base, J lost 10 bases, and 8 bases lay in between. The CDR3 loop spans 12 amino acids. CDR3 coding DNA: TGTGCCAGCAGCCAAGCGGCCTCCGAGCAGTTCTTC. Protein sequence: CASSQAASEQFF.

This clonotype was detected ten times or more. V is TRBV12-3 or TRBV12-4 and J is TRBJ2-1, with D unresolved. This CDR3 contains 12 residues. The germline V and J ends were trimmed by 4 bases and 8 bases, with 9 bases remaining between them. The CDR3 nucleotides are TGTGCCAGCAGTTATGTGGGCGATGAGCAGTTCTTC. Protein sequence: CASSYVGDEQFF.

The V gene is TRBV6-6, the J gene TRBJ2-2, with TRBD2 matching over 13 bases. Trimming cost V 5 bases and J 6 bases; bases outside gene matches: 6. This CDR3 comprises 16 residues. Germline values: CDR1 MNHNY, CDR2 SVGAGI (reference sequence). CDR3 coding DNA: TGTGCCAGCAGTCCCGGGACTAGCGGGAATTCCGGGGAGCTGTTTTTT. Amino acids: CASSPGTSGNSGELFF.

This clonotype showed up just a few times. The chain links TRBV7-9 to TRBJ2-5; D perhaps matches TRBD2 (5 bases). V was clipped by 11 bases and J by 3 bases, with 7 bases between them. CDR1 is SEHNR, CDR2 FQNEAQ, per germline (reference sequence). The CDR3 is 10 residues long. The CDR3 sequence is CAFGEETQYF. The CDR3 region has the DNA TGTGCCTTCGGGGAAGAGACCCAGTACTTC.

The J gene is TRBJ2-2, the V gene TRBV15; 9 bases fit TRBD2. CDR1 is LNHNV, CDR2 YYDKDF, per germline (reference sequence). The V and J ends lost 5 bases and 5 bases, in that order; junction bases with no gene match: 9. The CDR3 has 16 amino acids. The CDR3 is CATSPGTSYMTGELFF. DNA of the CDR3: TGTGCCACCAGCCCCGGGACTAGCTATATGACCGGGGAGCTGTTTTTT.